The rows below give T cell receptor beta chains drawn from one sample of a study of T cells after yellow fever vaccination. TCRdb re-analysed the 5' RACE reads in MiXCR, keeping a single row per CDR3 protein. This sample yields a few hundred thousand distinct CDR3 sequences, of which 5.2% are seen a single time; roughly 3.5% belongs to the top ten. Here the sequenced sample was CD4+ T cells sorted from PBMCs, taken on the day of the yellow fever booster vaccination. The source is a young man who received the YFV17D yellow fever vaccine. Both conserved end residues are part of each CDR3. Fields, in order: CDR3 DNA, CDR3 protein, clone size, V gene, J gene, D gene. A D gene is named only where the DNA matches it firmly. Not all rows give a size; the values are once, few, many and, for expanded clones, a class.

cdr3_nt: TGCGCCAGCAGCTTGGATCTGACGTCAACTAATGAAAAACTGTTTTTT
cdr3_aa: CASSLDLTSTNEKLFF
clone_size: many
v_call: TRBV5-1
j_call: TRBJ1-4
d_call: NA

cdr3_nt: TGTGCCAGCAGTTACTCGAGGGGGGCCCAGCCCCAGCATTTT
cdr3_aa: CASSYSRGAQPQHF
clone_size: many
v_call: TRBV6-5
j_call: TRBJ1-5
d_call: NA

cdr3_nt: TGTGCCAGCAGCTTAAAGAGGGTATCCTACGAGCAGTACTTC
cdr3_aa: CASSLKRVSYEQYF
clone_size: many
v_call: TRBV7-8
j_call: TRBJ2-7
d_call: NA

cdr3_nt: TGCAGTGCTAGTGGCCCACCGGGAGCTTTCTTT
cdr3_aa: CSASGPPGAFF
clone_size: NA
v_call: TRBV20-1
j_call: TRBJ1-1
d_call: NA

cdr3_nt: TGCAGTGCCCTACGGGGGGGCCAAGAGACCCAGTACTTC
cdr3_aa: CSALRGGQETQYF
clone_size: NA
v_call: TRBV20-1
j_call: TRBJ2-5
d_call: TRBD2

cdr3_nt: TGTGCCACCAGCGTCGACATCGGGTACACTGAAGCTTTCTTT
cdr3_aa: CATSVDIGYTEAFF
clone_size: NA
v_call: TRBV15
j_call: TRBJ1-1
d_call: NA

cdr3_nt: TGCGCCAGCAGCCCAGGACAGGGGGCCGGGAAGAACACCTTC
cdr3_aa: CASSPGQGAGKNTF
clone_size: few
v_call: TRBV4-3
j_call: TRBJ1-2
d_call: TRBD1

cdr3_nt: TGTGCCAGCAGACGACAGATTAGCACAGATACGCAGTATTTT
cdr3_aa: CASRRQISTDTQYF
clone_size: NA
v_call: TRBV12-3/TRBV12-4
j_call: TRBJ2-3
d_call: NA

cdr3_nt: TGTGCCAGCAGCCCAGTAGCGGGGTCGGCCGGGGAGCTGTTTTTT
cdr3_aa: CASSPVAGSAGELFF
clone_size: many
v_call: TRBV5-4
j_call: TRBJ2-2
d_call: TRBD2

cdr3_nt: TGTGCCAGCAGTTACTCGATGACAGGGTCGCAAGGCAATCAGCCCCAGCATTTT
cdr3_aa: CASSYSMTGSQGNQPQHF
clone_size: few
v_call: TRBV6-2/TRBV6-3
j_call: TRBJ1-5
d_call: TRBD1

cdr3_nt: TGTGCCAGCAGTTTAGTGGCCTCCGGGACCCAGTACTTC
cdr3_aa: CASSLVASGTQYF
clone_size: NA
v_call: TRBV12-3/TRBV12-4
j_call: TRBJ2-5
d_call: NA

cdr3_nt: TGTGCCAGCAGCTTTAATATGAACACTGAAGCTTTCTTT
cdr3_aa: CASSFNMNTEAFF
clone_size: NA
v_call: TRBV7-3
j_call: TRBJ1-1
d_call: NA

cdr3_nt: TGTGCCAGCAGTTATGGGGGCTCGATAAGCACTGAAGCTTTCTTT
cdr3_aa: CASSYGGSISTEAFF
clone_size: few
v_call: TRBV12-3/TRBV12-4
j_call: TRBJ1-1
d_call: NA

cdr3_nt: TGTGCCAGCAGCCAGGGTGTTGGGAATCAGCCCCAGCATTTT
cdr3_aa: CASSQGVGNQPQHF
clone_size: NA
v_call: TRBV12-3/TRBV12-4
j_call: TRBJ1-5
d_call: NA

cdr3_nt: TGTGCCAGCAGCCCGGGGAGGGTAACTAATGAAAAACTGTTTTTT
cdr3_aa: CASSPGRVTNEKLFF
clone_size: NA
v_call: TRBV7-2
j_call: TRBJ1-4
d_call: NA

cdr3_nt: TGTGCCAGTAGTATATGGGATAGCAATCAGCCCCAGCATTTT
cdr3_aa: CASSIWDSNQPQHF
clone_size: NA
v_call: TRBV19
j_call: TRBJ1-5
d_call: NA

cdr3_nt: TGTGCCAGCAGATCTAGGGACACAGAAGAGACCCAGTACTTC
cdr3_aa: CASRSRDTEETQYF
clone_size: few
v_call: TRBV28
j_call: TRBJ2-5
d_call: NA

cdr3_nt: TGCGCCAGCAGTCACCCCTGGTCCCGGGCAGATGGAAACACCATATATTTT
cdr3_aa: CASSHPWSRADGNTIYF
clone_size: few
v_call: TRBV23-1
j_call: TRBJ1-3
d_call: NA

cdr3_nt: TGTGCCAGCAGTTCAAACAGGTTCTACAATGAGCAGTTCTTC
cdr3_aa: CASSSNRFYNEQFF
clone_size: few
v_call: TRBV6-6
j_call: TRBJ2-1
d_call: NA

cdr3_nt: TGTGCCAGCAGTCGCACCCCGGGACTAGCGGGGGCCAACAATGAGCAGTTCTTC
cdr3_aa: CASSRTPGLAGANNEQFF
clone_size: NA
v_call: TRBV7-9
j_call: TRBJ2-1
d_call: TRBD2

cdr3_nt: TGTGCCAGCAGTGAAAGCGGGACTAGTACCGGGGAGCTGTTTTTT
cdr3_aa: CASSESGTSTGELFF
clone_size: NA
v_call: TRBV6-1
j_call: TRBJ2-2
d_call: TRBD2

cdr3_nt: TGTGCCAGCAGCCCCAACCCCCTAGTGTCGGATACGCAGTATTTT
cdr3_aa: CASSPNPLVSDTQYF
clone_size: many
v_call: TRBV7-2
j_call: TRBJ2-3
d_call: NA

cdr3_nt: TGTGCCAGCGATGAGGCGGCTGCGAACACCGGGGAGCTGTTTTTT
cdr3_aa: CASDEAAANTGELFF
clone_size: NA
v_call: TRBV2
j_call: TRBJ2-2
d_call: NA

cdr3_nt: TGTGCCAGCAGTCTCCCGGGCGTCGCGAACACCGGGGAGCTGTTTTTT
cdr3_aa: CASSLPGVANTGELFF
clone_size: many
v_call: TRBV5-4
j_call: TRBJ2-2
d_call: NA

cdr3_nt: TGCAGCGTTGAAACCACGAACACTGAAGCTTTCTTT
cdr3_aa: CSVETTNTEAFF
clone_size: many
v_call: TRBV29-1
j_call: TRBJ1-1
d_call: NA

cdr3_nt: TGCGCCAGCAGCCAAGGGACAGGGGAAGCCGAAAAACTGTTTTTT
cdr3_aa: CASSQGTGEAEKLFF
clone_size: few
v_call: TRBV4-1
j_call: TRBJ1-4
d_call: TRBD1

cdr3_nt: TGTGCCAGCAGCGTAGATCCGGGGGGCACAGATACGCAGTATTTT
cdr3_aa: CASSVDPGGTDTQYF
clone_size: few
v_call: TRBV9
j_call: TRBJ2-3
d_call: NA

cdr3_nt: TGTGCCAGCAAGGACACTAGATTTGAAGCTTTCTTT
cdr3_aa: CASKDTRFEAFF
clone_size: many
v_call: TRBV28
j_call: TRBJ1-1
d_call: NA

cdr3_nt: TGTGCCAGCTCACCAGGAAACACCATATATTTT
cdr3_aa: CASSPGNTIYF
clone_size: NA
v_call: TRBV18
j_call: TRBJ1-3
d_call: NA

cdr3_nt: TGCGCCAGCAGCTTGGGGTGGCTCACTGAAGCTTTCTTT
cdr3_aa: CASSLGWLTEAFF
clone_size: NA
v_call: TRBV5-1
j_call: TRBJ1-1
d_call: NA

cdr3_nt: TGTGCCACCAGTGGCAGACAAGCAACAGATACGCAGTATTTT
cdr3_aa: CATSGRQATDTQYF
clone_size: few
v_call: TRBV24-1
j_call: TRBJ2-3
d_call: NA

cdr3_nt: TGCGCCAGCAGCTTAACCGGAGACAGTGGCTATGGCTACACCTTC
cdr3_aa: CASSLTGDSGYGYTF
clone_size: NA
v_call: TRBV5-1
j_call: TRBJ1-2
d_call: NA

cdr3_nt: TGTGCCAGCAGCTCCACCGGGACAGGGGTCAATGAGCAGTTCTTC
cdr3_aa: CASSSTGTGVNEQFF
clone_size: many
v_call: TRBV7-2
j_call: TRBJ2-1
d_call: TRBD1

cdr3_nt: TGTGCCAGCAGCCGATCCCCGACGGCAACTAATGAAAAACTGTTTTTT
cdr3_aa: CASSRSPTATNEKLFF
clone_size: many
v_call: TRBV3-1
j_call: TRBJ1-4
d_call: NA

cdr3_nt: TGTGCCACCAGGGAAGGGAGGTCTGGGGCCAACGTCCTGACTTTC
cdr3_aa: CATREGRSGANVLTF
clone_size: NA
v_call: TRBV24-1
j_call: TRBJ2-6
d_call: NA